This is a list of T cell receptor beta chains from one sample in a study of regulatory T cells in long-lasting Graves disease. TCRdb called the multiplex PCR reads again in MiXCR, with one record for every CDR3 protein. The profile shows around 400,000 distinct CDR3 sequences, roughly 24% of them singletons. Sequencing was performed on peripheral blood mononuclear cells (PBMCs), taken when the disease was refractory, from a patient treated with antithyroid drugs. The receptors were sampled from a woman aged 40 to 50 with Graves disease. CDR3s include the opening cysteine and the closing phenylalanine or tryptophan. A D gene is named only where the DNA matches it firmly. The size of a clone is reported for some rows only, either as once, few or many, or as a class for expanded clones.

v_call: TRBV28
clone_size: many
d_call: TRBD1
cdr3_length: 13
j_call: TRBJ1-2
cdr3_nt: TGTGCCAGCAGGGGGGGACAGCTATATGGCTACACCTTC
cdr3_aa: CASRGGQLYGYTF

v_call: TRBV20-1
clone_size: -
d_call: TRBD1
cdr3_length: 17
j_call: TRBJ1-1
cdr3_nt: TGCAGTGCTAGAGAAAGGTACAGGGGGCATGTGAACACTGAAGCTTTCTTT
cdr3_aa: CSARERYRGHVNTEAFF

v_call: TRBV30
clone_size: -
d_call: -
cdr3_length: 11
j_call: TRBJ1-4
cdr3_nt: TGTGCCTGGTCCCCCAAGGAAAAACTGTTTTTT
cdr3_aa: CAWSPKEKLFF

v_call: TRBV13
clone_size: -
d_call: -
cdr3_length: 14
j_call: TRBJ1-4
cdr3_nt: TGTGCCAGCAGCATCAGGGGATCGCAGGAAAAACTGTTTTTT
cdr3_aa: CASSIRGSQEKLFF

v_call: TRBV2
clone_size: many
d_call: TRBD2
cdr3_length: 14
j_call: TRBJ2-5
cdr3_nt: TGTGCCAGCACAGTGCTAGCGGACCAAGAGACCCAGTACTTC
cdr3_aa: CASTVLADQETQYF

v_call: TRBV20-1
clone_size: once
d_call: -
cdr3_length: 14
j_call: TRBJ1-5
cdr3_nt: TGCAGTGCTAGAGATGGAGACTTTAATCAGCCCCAGCATTTT
cdr3_aa: CSARDGDFNQPQHF

v_call: TRBV6-1
clone_size: few
d_call: TRBD2
cdr3_length: 15
j_call: TRBJ2-7
cdr3_nt: TGTGCCACCACCACGGAGGCGGGGAGGGCCTACGAGCAGTACTTC
cdr3_aa: CATTTEAGRAYEQYF

v_call: TRBV19
clone_size: -
d_call: -
cdr3_length: 15
j_call: TRBJ1-3
cdr3_nt: TGTGCCAGTAGTATCTGGGTCCGCTCTGGAAACACCATATATTTT
cdr3_aa: CASSIWVRSGNTIYF

v_call: TRBV15
clone_size: many
d_call: TRBD1
cdr3_length: 18
j_call: TRBJ1-5
cdr3_nt: TGTGCCACCAGCAGGGTTGGGGCAGGGGGAATGGACAATCAGCCCCAGCATTTT
cdr3_aa: CATSRVGAGGMDNQPQHF

v_call: TRBV10-3
clone_size: -
d_call: -
cdr3_length: 12
j_call: TRBJ1-1
cdr3_nt: TGTGCCGCCCGACAGGCGAACACTGAAGCTTTCTTT
cdr3_aa: CAARQANTEAFF

v_call: TRBV15
clone_size: -
d_call: -
cdr3_length: 19
j_call: TRBJ2-6
cdr3_nt: TGTGCCACCAGCAGAGCCGCCGGGACGAAGAGCTCTGGGGCCAACGTCCTGACTTTC
cdr3_aa: CATSRAAGTKSSGANVLTF

v_call: TRBV5-8
clone_size: -
d_call: TRBD2
cdr3_length: 16
j_call: TRBJ2-5
cdr3_nt: TGTGCCAGCAGCTTGGCTAGCGGGAGTATTCGTGAGACCCAGTACTTC
cdr3_aa: CASSLASGSIRETQYF

v_call: TRBV4-1
clone_size: once
d_call: -
cdr3_length: 15
j_call: TRBJ2-7
cdr3_nt: TGCGCCAGCAGCCAAGAGACGGGCCAGAGCTACGAGCAGTACTTC
cdr3_aa: CASSQETGQSYEQYF

v_call: TRBV28
clone_size: many
d_call: -
cdr3_length: 14
j_call: TRBJ2-7
cdr3_nt: TGTGCCAGCAGTTTATTCAGGGTTAGAGGCGAGCAGTACTTC
cdr3_aa: CASSLFRVRGEQYF

v_call: TRBV7-3
clone_size: few
d_call: -
cdr3_length: 17
j_call: TRBJ2-2
cdr3_nt: TGTGCCAGCAGCTTAACGGCCGGGACTCTCACCACCGGGGAGCTGTTTTTT
cdr3_aa: CASSLTAGTLTTGELFF

v_call: TRBV29-1
clone_size: many
d_call: TRBD2
cdr3_length: 14
j_call: TRBJ2-7
cdr3_nt: TGCAGCGTGATGACTAGCGGGGGTACCTACGAGCAGTACTTC
cdr3_aa: CSVMTSGGTYEQYF

v_call: TRBV6-1
clone_size: -
d_call: -
cdr3_length: 14
j_call: TRBJ1-5
cdr3_nt: TGTGCCAGCAGCGCTATTACGGGCCAGGGGCCCCAGCATTTT
cdr3_aa: CASSAITGQGPQHF

v_call: TRBV9
clone_size: many
d_call: -
cdr3_length: 16
j_call: TRBJ1-1
cdr3_nt: TGTGCCAGCAGCGGAAATAAAACCGTTAGGAACACTGAAGCTTTCTTT
cdr3_aa: CASSGNKTVRNTEAFF

v_call: TRBV6-4
clone_size: -
d_call: -
cdr3_length: 13
j_call: TRBJ1-1
cdr3_nt: TGTGCCAGCAGTGTCGACAGGCACACTGAAGCTTTCTTT
cdr3_aa: CASSVDRHTEAFF

v_call: TRBV10-3
clone_size: -
d_call: -
cdr3_length: 12
j_call: TRBJ1-4
cdr3_nt: TGTGCCATCAGCGGGGCTGGCGAAAAACTGTTTTTT
cdr3_aa: CAISGAGEKLFF

v_call: TRBV5-1
clone_size: few
d_call: TRBD1
cdr3_length: 15
j_call: TRBJ2-7
cdr3_nt: TGCGCCAGCAGCACCGGACAGGGCGTGATTCTAGAGCAGTACTTC
cdr3_aa: CASSTGQGVILEQYF

v_call: TRBV28
clone_size: many
d_call: -
cdr3_length: 17
j_call: TRBJ2-7
cdr3_nt: TGTGCCAGCAGTTTATTCGGGACACTAGGTTGGAGCTACGAGCAGTACTTC
cdr3_aa: CASSLFGTLGWSYEQYF

v_call: TRBV20-1
clone_size: -
d_call: -
cdr3_length: 12
j_call: TRBJ1-5
cdr3_nt: TGCAGTGCTAGTCCGGCGAATCAGCCCCAGCATTTT
cdr3_aa: CSASPANQPQHF

v_call: TRBV5-1
clone_size: few
d_call: TRBD2
cdr3_length: 15
j_call: TRBJ2-1
cdr3_nt: TGCGCCAGCAGCTTGACAGCGGGATCGTACAATGAGCAGTTCTTC
cdr3_aa: CASSLTAGSYNEQFF

v_call: TRBV5-6
clone_size: many
d_call: -
cdr3_length: 15
j_call: TRBJ1-2
cdr3_nt: TGTGCCAGCAGCTTGGGGCAGGGCGCTAACTATGGCTACACCTTC
cdr3_aa: CASSLGQGANYGYTF

v_call: TRBV20-1
clone_size: many
d_call: TRBD1
cdr3_length: 14
j_call: TRBJ2-7
cdr3_nt: TGCAGTGCTACCAGGGACAGGGGGATCTACGAGCAGTACTTC
cdr3_aa: CSATRDRGIYEQYF

v_call: TRBV11-2
clone_size: -
d_call: -
cdr3_length: 20
j_call: TRBJ2-2
cdr3_nt: TGTGCCAGCAGCTTTTTTGTTAGATCGGCCGGGACATCGAACACCGGGGAGCTGTTTTTT
cdr3_aa: CASSFFVRSAGTSNTGELFF

v_call: TRBV28
clone_size: -
d_call: TRBD1
cdr3_length: 16
j_call: TRBJ1-2
cdr3_nt: TGTGCCAGCAGTTTCCCCTCGGAGACAGGGGATGATGGCTACACCTTC
cdr3_aa: CASSFPSETGDDGYTF

v_call: TRBV6-1
clone_size: -
d_call: -
cdr3_length: 15
j_call: TRBJ2-2
cdr3_nt: TGTGCCAGCAGTCCGACAGTTTCGAATCCCGGGGAGCTGTTTTTT
cdr3_aa: CASSPTVSNPGELFF

v_call: TRBV28
clone_size: many
d_call: -
cdr3_length: 15
j_call: TRBJ2-4
cdr3_nt: TGTGCCATCCAGTTTAATGTCAGGGGAGGAAACATTCAGTACTTC
cdr3_aa: CAIQFNVRGGNIQYF

v_call: TRBV29-1
clone_size: -
d_call: -
cdr3_length: 12
j_call: TRBJ2-7
cdr3_nt: TGCAGCGTCAGGACACCCCACTACGAGCAGTACTTC
cdr3_aa: CSVRTPHYEQYF

v_call: TRBV7-2
clone_size: -
d_call: TRBD2
cdr3_length: 17
j_call: TRBJ2-3
cdr3_nt: TGTGCCAGCAGCTTAGTTTTACTAGCGCCGAGCACAGATACGCAGTATTTT
cdr3_aa: CASSLVLLAPSTDTQYF

v_call: TRBV6-2/TRBV6-3
clone_size: many
d_call: TRBD1
cdr3_length: 14
j_call: TRBJ2-5
cdr3_nt: TGTGCCAGCAGTTCCCGGGACAGAAGGGAGACCCAGTACTTC
cdr3_aa: CASSSRDRRETQYF

v_call: TRBV6-1
clone_size: once
d_call: TRBD2
cdr3_length: 17
j_call: TRBJ2-5
cdr3_nt: TGTGCCAGCAGTTCCCCCATAGCGGGAGCGAATCAAGAGACCCAGTACTTC
cdr3_aa: CASSSPIAGANQETQYF

v_call: TRBV19
clone_size: -
d_call: -
cdr3_length: 14
j_call: TRBJ2-7
cdr3_nt: TGTGCCAGTAGTATATCCGGGACGGCGGACGAGCAGTACTTC
cdr3_aa: CASSISGTADEQYF

v_call: TRBV4-1
clone_size: -
d_call: TRBD2
cdr3_length: 16
j_call: TRBJ2-5
cdr3_nt: TGCGCCAGCAGCCAACCGACCAGCGGGAGTTGGGAGACCCAGTACTTC
cdr3_aa: CASSQPTSGSWETQYF

v_call: TRBV5-1
clone_size: many
d_call: -
cdr3_length: 14
j_call: TRBJ1-4
cdr3_nt: TGTGCCAGCAGCTTAACAGCCACTAATGAAAAACTGTTTTTT
cdr3_aa: CASSLTATNEKLFF

v_call: TRBV20-1
clone_size: many
d_call: TRBD2
cdr3_length: 14
j_call: TRBJ2-5
cdr3_nt: TGCAGTGCAACGAGCGGGAGCGAGGGAGAGACCCAGTACTTC
cdr3_aa: CSATSGSEGETQYF

v_call: TRBV7-9
clone_size: many
d_call: -
cdr3_length: 17
j_call: TRBJ2-5
cdr3_nt: TGTGCCAGCAGCCCACAGGGTCTAGCCCGTTCCAGAGAGACCCAGTACTTC
cdr3_aa: CASSPQGLARSRETQYF

v_call: TRBV24-1
clone_size: -
d_call: -
cdr3_length: 20
j_call: TRBJ1-1
cdr3_nt: TGTGCCACCAGTGATTTGGCAGGGGAGAGGAGAGGCCCCTCGAACACTGAAGCTTTCTTT
cdr3_aa: CATSDLAGERRGPSNTEAFF

v_call: TRBV7-9
clone_size: many
d_call: TRBD2
cdr3_length: 21
j_call: TRBJ2-5
cdr3_nt: TGTGCCAGCAATCCGGGACTAGCGGGAGCTGCAGGACTTGGAGGGGCGGAGACCCAGTACTTC
cdr3_aa: CASNPGLAGAAGLGGAETQYF

v_call: TRBV5-6
clone_size: -
d_call: -
cdr3_length: 13
j_call: TRBJ1-1
cdr3_nt: TGTGCCAGCAGCTGGAACCAGGAATGGGTGGCTTTCTTT
cdr3_aa: CASSWNQEWVAFF

v_call: TRBV2
clone_size: many
d_call: TRBD1
cdr3_length: 15
j_call: TRBJ1-1
cdr3_nt: TGTGCCAGCAGGGGAGGGGACAGGAGGAACACTGAAGCTTTCTTT
cdr3_aa: CASRGGDRRNTEAFF

v_call: TRBV12-3/TRBV12-4
clone_size: many
d_call: -
cdr3_length: 12
j_call: TRBJ1-5
cdr3_nt: TGTGCCAGCAGCCAACCTCTCCGTCCCCAGCATTTT
cdr3_aa: CASSQPLRPQHF

v_call: TRBV6-1
clone_size: -
d_call: TRBD1
cdr3_length: 15
j_call: TRBJ2-5
cdr3_nt: TGTGCCAGCAACGTGGCCGGGACAGGGGAAGAGACCCAGTACTTC
cdr3_aa: CASNVAGTGEETQYF

v_call: TRBV28
clone_size: many
d_call: -
cdr3_length: 15
j_call: TRBJ1-6
cdr3_nt: TGTGCCAGCAGTTTAAGGGACTCCTATAATTCACCCCTCCACTTT
cdr3_aa: CASSLRDSYNSPLHF

v_call: TRBV11-1
clone_size: few
d_call: -
cdr3_length: 14
j_call: TRBJ2-1
cdr3_nt: TGTGCCAGCAGCCCAAAAAGTGGGCTGAATGAGCAGTTCTTC
cdr3_aa: CASSPKSGLNEQFF

v_call: TRBV3-1
clone_size: -
d_call: -
cdr3_length: 13
j_call: TRBJ2-7
cdr3_nt: TGTGCCAGCAGCCAAGAGAAGGGACGCCAGATGTACTTC
cdr3_aa: CASSQEKGRQMYF

v_call: TRBV2
clone_size: many
d_call: TRBD2
cdr3_length: 15
j_call: TRBJ2-5
cdr3_nt: TGTGCCAGCAGTGATGGGACTAGCATCGGAGAGACCCAGTACTTC
cdr3_aa: CASSDGTSIGETQYF

v_call: TRBV3-1
clone_size: -
d_call: TRBD2
cdr3_length: 17
j_call: TRBJ2-3
cdr3_nt: TGTGCCAGCAGCCAAACCACTAGCGGGAGGGCCTCTGATACGCAGTATTTT
cdr3_aa: CASSQTTSGRASDTQYF

v_call: TRBV2
clone_size: many
d_call: TRBD2
cdr3_length: 12
j_call: TRBJ2-7
cdr3_nt: TGTGCCACCGGGACTAGCTGGGACGAGCAGTACTTC
cdr3_aa: CATGTSWDEQYF

v_call: TRBV6-1
clone_size: many
d_call: -
cdr3_length: 14
j_call: TRBJ1-4
cdr3_nt: TGTGCCAGCAGTGGGGGCCGGCGGGATGAAAAACTGTTTTTT
cdr3_aa: CASSGGRRDEKLFF

v_call: TRBV5-5
clone_size: -
d_call: TRBD2
cdr3_length: 18
j_call: TRBJ2-5
cdr3_nt: TGTGCCAGCAGCTTATACGGGAGTAGCGGGAGGGCCCGAGAGACCCAGTACTTC
cdr3_aa: CASSLYGSSGRARETQYF

v_call: TRBV6-5
clone_size: many
d_call: -
cdr3_length: 13
j_call: TRBJ1-4
cdr3_nt: TGTGCCAGCAGTTACGGGTTAAAGGGGAAACTGTTTTTT
cdr3_aa: CASSYGLKGKLFF

v_call: TRBV12-3/TRBV12-4
clone_size: many
d_call: -
cdr3_length: 16
j_call: TRBJ2-2
cdr3_nt: TGTGCCAGCACCTTCGGGAGCTATGGGAACACCGGGGAGCTGTTTTTT
cdr3_aa: CASTFGSYGNTGELFF

v_call: TRBV11-2
clone_size: many
d_call: TRBD2
cdr3_length: 14
j_call: TRBJ2-7
cdr3_nt: TGTGCCAGCAGCTTGAGCGGGAGGATGGGGGAGCAGTACTTC
cdr3_aa: CASSLSGRMGEQYF

v_call: TRBV20-1
clone_size: many
d_call: TRBD2
cdr3_length: 15
j_call: TRBJ2-5
cdr3_nt: TGCAGTGCTAGCGGTACTAGCGGGGCCCGTGAGACCCAGTACTTC
cdr3_aa: CSASGTSGARETQYF